This T cell receptor beta chain was documented in a study of cytomegalovirus exposure and HLA in healthy donors. Primers included in the PCR were 60 Vbeta and 13 Jbeta primers. Data came from immunoSEQ multiplex PCR; TCRdb stores just in-frame clones and leaves some out. This table has 200,000 to 250,000 clones, about 81% appearing once. The germline gives CDR1 LGHNA, CDR2 YSLEER. Trimming at V came to 1 base and at J to 4 bases, leaving 4 bases not matched to a gene. CDR3 size: 15 residues. The sample consisted of PBMCs. The V gene is TRBV4-3, the J gene TRBJ1-2, with TRBD1 matching 9 bases. The TCR sequence derives from a woman aged 40 to 50 in good health and CMV-seropositive. The CDR3 region is CASSQGTGVTYGYTF. In DNA form, the CDR3 reads TGCGCCAGCAGCCAAGGGACAGGGGTCACCTATGGCTACACCTTC.